This entry is about one TCR beta chain. This sample was included in a study of neoadjuvant anti-PD-1 for oral cavity cancer. As for the study in general: Before surgery, most patients got three to four biweekly 3 mg/kg nivolumab doses. Non-progressing patients received a fourth nivolumab dose near day 43, then surgery on days 50-56.

These newly diagnosed stage II-IVA oral cavity squamous cell carcinoma patients had no prior systemic or radiation treatment. PBMC libraries mostly used 480 ng of input genomic DNA, with six replicates per sample. The method was immunoSEQ multiplex PCR; TCRdb's version includes in-frame clones alone and lacks a portion of them. The repertoire holds around 13,000 clones, around 70% seen once, with 2.1% in the top ten. Germline V gene lookup returns CDR1 MNHEY and CDR2 SVGAGI. The length of the CDR3 is 13 residues. V lost 5 bases to trimming and J lost 10 bases; unmatched junction nucleotides: 7. This clonotype was obtained from a person aged 35-79 years with oral cavity squamous cell carcinoma. The chain combines TRBV6-5 with TRBJ2-1, with 8 bases that match TRBD2. Source: PBMCs, taken before nivolumab (anti-PD-1) treatment. In DNA, the CDR3 is TGTGCCAGCAGTGCGCGGGGGGCGGGGGAGCAGTTCTTC. It encodes CASSARGAGEQFF.